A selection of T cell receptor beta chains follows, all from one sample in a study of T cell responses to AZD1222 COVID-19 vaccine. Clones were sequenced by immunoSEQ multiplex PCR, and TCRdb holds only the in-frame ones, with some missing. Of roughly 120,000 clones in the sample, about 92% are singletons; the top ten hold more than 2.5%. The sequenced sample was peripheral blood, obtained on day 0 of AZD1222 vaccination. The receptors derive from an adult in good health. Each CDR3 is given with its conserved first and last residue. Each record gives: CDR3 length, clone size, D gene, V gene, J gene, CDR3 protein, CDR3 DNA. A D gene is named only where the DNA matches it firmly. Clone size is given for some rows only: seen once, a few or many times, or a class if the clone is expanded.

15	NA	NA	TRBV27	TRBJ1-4	CASSFLRATNEKLFF	TGTGCCAGCAGTTTCCTCCGAGCAACTAATGAAAAACTGTTTTTT
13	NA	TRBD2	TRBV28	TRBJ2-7	CATLAGRGNEQYF	TGTGCCACCCTAGCGGGACGAGGGAACGAGCAGTACTTC
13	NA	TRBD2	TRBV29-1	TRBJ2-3	CSVGTSGVNTQYF	TGCAGCGTTGGTACTAGCGGGGTGAATACGCAGTATTTT
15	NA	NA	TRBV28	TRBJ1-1	CASSSDRRGVSEAFF	TGTGCCAGCAGTTCCGACCGAAGGGGGGTGTCTGAAGCTTTCTTT
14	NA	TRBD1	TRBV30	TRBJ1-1	CAWSADRVHTEAFF	TGTGCCTGGAGTGCAGACAGGGTGCACACTGAAGCTTTCTTT
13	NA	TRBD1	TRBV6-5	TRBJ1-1	CASSRTGDTEAFF	TGTGCCAGCAGTAGAACAGGGGACACTGAAGCTTTCTTT
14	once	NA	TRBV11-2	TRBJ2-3	CASSQASLTDTQYF	TGTGCCAGCAGCCAAGCATCGCTCACAGATACGCAGTATTTT
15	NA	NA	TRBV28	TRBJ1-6	CASSPSSSYNSPLHF	TGTGCCAGCAGCCCCTCGAGCTCCTATAATTCACCCCTCCACTTT
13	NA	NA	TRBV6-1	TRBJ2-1	CASSGADRYEQFF	TGTGCCAGCAGTGGAGCCGACCGGTATGAGCAGTTCTTC
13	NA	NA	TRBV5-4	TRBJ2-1	CASSQGSYNEQFF	TGTGCCAGCAGTCAGGGGTCCTACAATGAGCAGTTCTTC
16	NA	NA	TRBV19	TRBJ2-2	CASSIRTPGAFGELFF	TGTGCCAGTAGTATCCGTACACCGGGGGCTTTCGGGGAGCTGTTTTTT
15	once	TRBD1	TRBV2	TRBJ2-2	CASRRNRGGTGELFF	TGTGCCAGCAGACGGAACAGGGGCGGCACCGGGGAGCTGTTTTTT
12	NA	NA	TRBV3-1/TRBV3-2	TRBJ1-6	CASSVLDSPLHF	TGTGCCAGCAGCGTTCTAGATTCACCCCTCCACTTT
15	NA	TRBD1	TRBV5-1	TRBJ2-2	CASSYRGLNTGELFF	TGCGCCAGCAGCTACAGGGGTTTGAACACCGGGGAGCTGTTTTTT
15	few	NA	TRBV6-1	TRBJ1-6	CASSEQTGGGSPLHF	TGTGCCAGCAGTGAACAGACGGGCGGGGGGTCACCCCTCCACTTT
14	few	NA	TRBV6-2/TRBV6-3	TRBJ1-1	CASSTQGEATEAFF	TGTGCCAGCAGCACACAGGGCGAGGCTACTGAAGCTTTCTTT